This is a list of T cell receptor beta chains from one sample in a study of blood T cell repertoires in COVID-19. Only in-frame clones appear in the TCRdb table, and some are missing; sequencing was by immunoSEQ multiplex PCR. Of around 230,000 clones listed, approximately 86% were seen once; the top ten hold approximately 0.66%. The sequenced sample consisted of peripheral blood. Receptors originate from a man aged 40-50 years with acute or convalescent COVID-19. Both conserved end residues are part of each CDR3. A D gene is named only where the DNA matches it firmly. Not every row has a clone size; where given, it reads once, few, many or a size class.

J gene,clone size,D gene,V gene,CDR3 DNA,CDR3 protein
TRBJ2-3,-,-,TRBV27,TGTGCCAGCAGCCTAGGGGGTCCAGATACGCAGTATTTT,CASSLGGPDTQYF
TRBJ2-7,-,TRBD1,TRBV10-2,TGCGCCAGCCTCAACAGGGGGCTCCCCTACGAGCAGTACTTC,CASLNRGLPYEQYF
TRBJ1-5,few,-,TRBV27,TGTGCCAGCAGTTTTACAGGGAACCAGCCCCAGCATTTT,CASSFTGNQPQHF
TRBJ1-2,-,-,TRBV30,TGTGCCTGGAGTGAGTCGGTCTCTTCCGCTGGCTACACCTTC,CAWSESVSSAGYTF
TRBJ2-7,-,TRBD1,TRBV4-1,TGCGCCAGCAGCCGGGGACAGGGGGCAGGGGAGCAGTACTTC,CASSRGQGAGEQYF
TRBJ2-7,few,TRBD1,TRBV3-1/TRBV3-2,TGTGCCAGCAGCCAGGGGACAGGGTACGAGCAGTACTTC,CASSQGTGYEQYF
TRBJ1-5,-,TRBD1,TRBV28,TGTGCCAGCAGTCTTGGGACAGGGCGTTTGGGGAACAATCAGCCCCAGCATTTT,CASSLGTGRLGNNQPQHF
TRBJ2-5,-,-,TRBV7-6,TGTGCCAGCAGCTTGGGCCCCCAAGAGACCCAGTACTTC,CASSLGPQETQYF
TRBJ1-2,-,-,TRBV19,TGTGCCAGTATGGGAGGGACTTCAGGCTACACCTTC,CASMGGTSGYTF
TRBJ2-7,-,TRBD1,TRBV10-2,TGCGCCAGCAGACCGGGACAGGGGGCATACGAGCAGTACTTC,CASRPGQGAYEQYF
TRBJ2-3,-,TRBD2,TRBV5-5,TGTGCCAGCAGCCGCGGGGGAGCGGGAGTCACAGATACGCAGTATTTT,CASSRGGAGVTDTQYF
TRBJ1-3,-,-,TRBV28,TGTGCCAGCAGTTTAAGGTCGGCAGGGAGGGGAAACACCATATATTTT,CASSLRSAGRGNTIYF
TRBJ2-1,-,TRBD2,TRBV6-5,TGTGCCAGCAGTTACTCGATTGCGGGGGTCTACAATGAGCAGTTCTTC,CASSYSIAGVYNEQFF
TRBJ2-5,few,TRBD1,TRBV7-2,TGTGCCAGCAGCTTAGCCGGGACAGGGGGCCGGATCCAAGAGACCCAGTACTTC,CASSLAGTGGRIQETQYF
TRBJ2-7,-,-,TRBV5-1,TGCGCCAGCAGCTCCGGGATCGACTACGAGCAGTACTTC,CASSSGIDYEQYF
TRBJ2-7,-,-,TRBV28,TGTGCCAGCAGTTTAGCGGCTAGCGTCGAGCAGTACTTC,CASSLAASVEQYF